The entry below describes one TCR beta chain. The sample belongs to a study of T cell changes during pregnancy in multiple sclerosis. Assay: immunoSEQ multiplex PCR; the TCRdb copy retains only in-frame clones and omits some. The table records approximately 82,000 clones, approximately 90% of them present only once. The ends lost 4 bases at V and 2 bases at J; junction bases unmatched: 12. The CDR3 extends over 17 amino acids. From germline, CDR1 is SGHRS and CDR2 YFSETQ. The starting material was CD4+ T cells from peripheral blood mononuclear cells, obtained in the second trimester of pregnancy. The clonotype originates from a female donor with multiple sclerosis, enrolled in a pregnancy study. The chain joins TRBV5-1 to TRBJ1-2; 9 nucleotides align to TRBD1. CDR3 DNA: TGCGCCAGCAGCCAGGGGCCGGGGGGACAGGGCAACTATGGCTACACCTTC. It specifies CASSQGPGGQGNYGYTF.